These 27 T cell receptor beta chains were all obtained from the same sample, sequenced in a study of blood T cell repertoires in COVID-19. Method: immunoSEQ multiplex PCR; TCRdb's copy keeps in-frame clones and lacks some. Found here are roughly 92,000 clones, approximately 86% of them singletons; the top ten hold over 9%. The sample consisted of peripheral blood. All receptors derive from a man aged 45-65 years with acute or convalescent COVID-19.

V gene TRBV30 combines with J gene TRBJ1-2, with D possibly being TRBD1 (6 bases). The ends were cut back, 1 base at V and 4 bases at J, with 7 bases in the middle. CDR1 is GTSNPN, CDR2 SVGIG, per germline (reference sequence). The CDR3 spans 12 residues. The CDR3 nucleotides are TGTGCCTGGAGTGACAGGGCCTATGGCTACACCTTC. Its translation: CAWSDRAYGYTF.

This clone has only a few counts. This chain joins TRBV7-9 and TRBJ2-7; 11 nucleotides agree with TRBD2. This CDR3 spans 15 amino acids. The V segment lost 5 bases and the J segment 2 bases; nucleotides outside the gene matches: 5. Germline lookup yields CDR1 SEHNR and CDR2 FQNEAQ (reference sequence). CDR3 nucleotide sequence: TGTGCCAGCAGCCCGGGACTAGCGGTTACCTACGAGCAGTACTTC. It codes for CASSPGLAVTYEQYF. Supplemented by reference TRBV7-9 and TRBJ2-7, the full variable domain reads DTGVSQNPRHKITKRGQNVTFRCDPISEHNRLYWYRQTLGQGPEFLTYFQNEAQLEKSRLLSDRFSAERPKGSFSTLEIQRTEQGDSAMYLCASSPGLAVTYEQYFGPGTRLTVT.

The genes are TRBV10-3 and TRBJ2-1, with D perhaps TRBD2 (6 bases). Germline loops: CDR1 ENHRY, CDR2 SYGVKD. Trimming shortened V by 10 bases and J by 0 bases, and 16 bases separated the two germline ends. The CDR3 length is 15 residues. CDR3 region: CATRGGLSSYNEQFF. The CDR3 region has the DNA TGTGCCACCCGTGGGGGACTGAGCTCCTACAATGAGCAGTTCTTC.

This chain connects TRBV5-1 to TRBJ1-6; tentative D call: TRBD1 (5 bases). Germline lookup yields CDR1 SGHRS and CDR2 YFSETQ. This CDR3 is built from 15 residues. V shed 0 bases and J shed 9 bases, with 13 bases lying between them. The chain's CDR3 is CASSLVGDRSSPLHF. The CDR3 DNA follows: TGCGCCAGCAGCTTGGTAGGGGATCGTAGTTCACCCCTCCACTTT.

The chain recombines TRBV30 with TRBJ1-5; TRBD1 matches 7 bases. This CDR3 has 15 residues. Germline assignment: CDR1 GTSNPN and CDR2 SVGIG (reference sequence). V shed 5 bases, J shed 3 bases, and the junction held 10 bases outside the gene matches. CDR3 residues: CAWGHDRAFNQPQHF. CDR3 DNA sequence: TGTGCCTGGGGCCACGACAGGGCCTTCAATCAGCCCCAGCATTTT.

CDR3: CASSLEGSTGVGGEQFF. CDR3 coding DNA: TGCGCCAGCAGCTTGGAGGGCTCTACGGGAGTGGGTGGTGAGCAGTTCTTC. The gene calls are TRBV5-1 and TRBJ2-1; TRBD2 might be the D (6 bases). This CDR3 has 17 residues. CDR1 SGHRS and CDR2 YFSETQ come from the germline V gene. V was clipped by 0 bases and J by 9 bases, with 22 bases between them. Supplemented by reference TRBV5-1 and TRBJ2-1, the full variable domain reads KAGVTQTPRYLIKTRGQQVTLSCSPISGHRSVSWYQQTPGQGLQFLFEYFSETQRNKGNFPGRFSGRQFSNSRSEMNVSTLELGDSALYLCASSLEGSTGVGGEQFFGPGTRLTVL.

The chain is built from TRBV7-9 and TRBJ1-1, with unresolved D. This CDR3 is 13 amino acids long. CDR1 and CDR2 (germline): SEHNR, FQNEAQ (reference sequence). Between the trimmed V and J ends, which lost 7 bases and 5 bases, there was a span of 14 bases. The CDR3 loop is CASIGSAYTEAFF. The CDR3 DNA sequence: TGTGCCAGCATCGGGTCAGCTTATACTGAAGCTTTCTTT.

This rearrangement joins TRBV5-1 to TRBJ1-5; TRBD1 matches at 9 bases. Losses at the gene ends were 4 bases for V and 6 bases for J; bases not matched to a gene: 5. The CDR3 contains 14 residues. Germline V lookup: CDR1 SGHRS, CDR2 YFSETQ. The CDR3 protein is CASSPDRGGQPQHF. CDR3 in DNA: TGCGCCAGCAGCCCAGACAGGGGGGGTCAGCCCCAGCATTTT.

The chain uses TRBV5-6 and TRBJ1-6; D gene ambiguous. The CDR3 runs to 15 residues. V lost 3 bases and J lost 6, with 13 bases in between. Germline CDR1 reads SGHDT; CDR2 reads YYEEEE. In DNA, the CDR3 is TGTGCCAGCAGCTCGGGAGGCGCTTTTAATTCACCCCTCCACTTT. Encoded protein: CASSSGGAFNSPLHF. The complete variable domain, with remaining parts taken from reference TRBV5-6 and TRBJ1-6, reads DAGVTQSPTHLIKTRGQQVTLRCSPKSGHDTVSWYQQALGQGPQFIFQYYEEEERQRGNFPDRFSGHQFPNYSSELNVNALLLGDSALYLCASSSGGAFNSPLHFGNGTRLTVT.

V gene TRBV10-2 combines with J gene TRBJ2-3, with 11 positions matching TRBD2. The CDR3 sequence is 16 residues long. With V trimmed by 10 bases and J by 0 bases, 9 bases remained unmatched. CDR1 and CDR2 (germline): WSHSY, SAAADI. CDR3 in amino acids: CATHRRTSGSTDTQYF. The CDR3 bases are TGCGCCACCCACCGGAGGACTAGCGGGAGCACAGATACGCAGTATTTT.

The V call is TRBV18, the J call TRBJ1-4, with D perhaps matching TRBD1 (6 bases). Germline V gene lookup returns CDR1 KGHSH and CDR2 LQKENI. V gave up 4 bases and J gave up 5 bases, with 11 bases separating them. CDR3 length: 14 amino acids. CDR3 region: CASSLTGMNEKLFF. CDR3 bases: TGTGCCAGCTCACTCACAGGGATGAATGAAAAACTGTTTTTT.

This rearrangement joins TRBV30 to TRBJ1-5, with a tentative D call TRBD1 (5 bases). Germline assignment: CDR1 GTSNPN and CDR2 SVGIG (reference sequence). CDR3 size: 14 residues. V was clipped by 3 bases and J by 3 bases, with 12 bases between them. CDR3: CAWRDDRLNQPQHF. CDR3 DNA sequence: TGTGCCTGGAGAGACGACAGACTCAATCAGCCCCAGCATTTT.

The genes are TRBV5-1 and TRBJ2-7; a weak D match, TRBD2 (5 bases). The CDR3 length is 16 residues. The V end was cut by 3 bases, the J end by 4 bases, with 20 bases between. Germline CDR1 is SGHRS and CDR2 is YFSETQ. CDR3 DNA sequence: TGCGCCAGCAGCTCCGCCGCGGGTAGCCCGCAATACGAGCAGTACTTC. It yields the protein CASSSAAGSPQYEQYF. Supplemented by reference TRBV5-1 and TRBJ2-7, the full variable domain reads KAGVTQTPRYLIKTRGQQVTLSCSPISGHRSVSWYQQTPGQGLQFLFEYFSETQRNKGNFPGRFSGRQFSNSRSEMNVSTLELGDSALYLCASSSAAGSPQYEQYFGPGTRLTVT.

The chain recombines TRBV6-1 with TRBJ1-1; D may be TRBD1 (5 bases). Germline loops: CDR1 MNHNS, CDR2 SASEGT. The length of the CDR3 is 18 residues. Trimming removed 3 bases at V and 2 bases at J, with 22 bases between. CDR3 nucleotides: TGTGCCAGCAGTGACGGGCACGGACTTGGGGGGGGTAACACTGAAGCTTTCTTT. Translating it yields CASSDGHGLGGGNTEAFF.

This clone was recorded only once. J is TRBJ2-1 and V is TRBV5-1, with D possibly being TRBD2 (6 bases). Trimming removed 1 base from V and 5 bases from J, with 25 bases in between. In germline, CDR1 is SGHRS, CDR2 YFSETQ. The CDR3 loop spans 19 amino acids. The CDR3, as DNA: TGCGCCAGCAGCTTGAGGCGGGGACCGGGTCAATTTGGACACAATGAGCAGTTCTTC. Amino acid sequence: CASSLRRGPGQFGHNEQFF.

Note on this clone: A read error may explain this, as a much larger clone is one base away. V usage is TRBV3-1 (or the pseudogene TRBV3-2) and J usage is TRBJ1-2; 8 bases agree with TRBD1. The CDR3 is 13 amino acids. V dropped 4 bases and J dropped 6; count of bases not matched to a gene: 4. Germline V CDR1 and CDR2: LGHDT, YNNKEL (reference sequence). CDR3 residues: CASSPGTGDGYTF. CDR3 DNA sequence: TGTGCCAGCAGCCCCGGGACAGGAGATGGCTACACCTTC.

The chain combines TRBV19 with TRBJ1-1; TRBD1 agrees at 9 bases. Germline CDR1 LNHDA, CDR2 SQIVND (reference sequence). The CDR3 has 12 residues. Trimming cost V 6 bases and J 11 bases; bases outside gene matches: 7. CDR3 loop: CASRVQGATAFF. Here the CDR3 DNA reads TGTGCCAGTAGGGTACAGGGGGCTACGGCTTTCTTT.

This chain uses TRBV10-2 with TRBJ2-7; 7 bases are shared with TRBD2. The CDR3 is 15 residues long. The V and J ends lost 5 bases and 2 bases, in that order; junction bases with no gene match: 9. Germline CDR1 and CDR2: WSHSY and SAAADI. CDR3 protein: CASSHRREGTYEQYF. The CDR3, as DNA: TGCGCCAGCAGTCATAGGAGGGAGGGGACCTACGAGCAGTACTTC.

This chain uses TRBV5-4 with TRBJ2-1; D is possibly TRBD2 (6 bases). The CDR3 consists of 15 residues. From germline, CDR1 is SGHNT and CDR2 YYREEE (reference sequence). V dropped 4 bases and J dropped 0 bases, with 11 bases sitting between them. The CDR3 reads CASSATRSSYNEQFF. In DNA, the CDR3 is TGTGCCAGCAGCGCGACTAGAAGCTCCTACAATGAGCAGTTCTTC.

The sample holds one count of this clone. This chain connects TRBV12-3 or TRBV12-4 to TRBJ2-2; D is undetermined. The germline V and J ends were trimmed by 3 bases and 5 bases, with 7 bases remaining between them. The CDR3 sequence is 13 residues long. CDR3 DNA: TGTGCCAGCAGTTTTCAGGAAACCGGGGAGCTGTTTTTT. Translation gives CASSFQETGELFF.

The chain recombines TRBV19 with TRBJ2-3; D unclear. Germline V gene sequence: CDR1 LNHDA, CDR2 SQIVND (reference sequence). Trimming left V 5 bases short and J 5 bases short, with 11 bases between. This CDR3 spans 13 amino acids. The CDR3 coding sequence is TGTGCCAGTAGTTTAGGGCGGTTAGATACGCAGTATTTT. As protein: CASSLGRLDTQYF.

The V and J genes are TRBV2 and TRBJ1-6; TRBD1 agrees at 11 bases. This CDR3 spans 13 amino acids. CDR1 and CDR2 from the germline V gene are SNHLY and FYNNEI. With V trimmed by 6 bases and J by 13 bases, 5 bases remained unmatched. The CDR3 nucleotides read TGTGCCAGCAGGCTGGGACAGGGGGTCCCCCTCCACTTT. The encoded protein is CASRLGQGVPLHF.

This clone was recorded only once. This chain links TRBV5-1 with TRBJ1-1; TRBD1 is a possible D gene (6 bases). The V and J ends lost 4 bases and 4 bases respectively, with 17 bases between them. This CDR3 is built from 15 residues. Germline loops: CDR1 SGHRS, CDR2 YFSETQ. For the CDR3, the DNA is TGCGCCAGCAGCGCCAACAGGGTTGGGGTCACTGAAGCTTTCTTT. It is translated as CASSANRVGVTEAFF.

The chain has TRBV6-6 and TRBJ1-2; the D gene is possibly TRBD1 (6 bases). The CDR3 loop spans 14 amino acids. Trimming took 4 bases from V and 1 from J, leaving 10 bases between them. From germline, CDR1 is MNHNY and CDR2 SVGAGI (reference sequence). CDR3 nucleotides: TGTGCCAGCAGTTCGGCAGGGGTTAACTATGGCTACACCTTC. It translates to CASSSAGVNYGYTF.

The rearrangement joins TRBV7-9 to TRBJ1-3; D uncertain. The CDR3 runs 16 residues. Germline CDR1 reads SEHNR; CDR2 reads FQNEAQ (reference sequence). With 5 bases removed from V and 0 bases from J, the gap between germline ends came to 14 bases. This CDR3 reads CASSTPRRDSGNTIYF. The CDR3 DNA is TGTGCCAGCAGCACCCCCCGGAGGGACTCTGGAAACACCATATATTTT.

This clone was counted a single time. V gene TRBV2 combines with J gene TRBJ2-3; 13 positions match TRBD2. With 5 bases clipped from V and 5 bases from J, the junction kept 4 bases outside the gene matches. The CDR3 spans 15 residues. Germline V gene data show CDR1 as SNHLY and CDR2 as FYNNEI. CDR3 sequence reads: CASSLLAGGRDTQYF. The CDR3 DNA sequence: TGTGCCAGCAGTCTACTAGCGGGAGGGCGAGATACGCAGTATTTT.

The chain uses TRBV5-6 and TRBJ2-3; D is possibly TRBD2 (6 bases). CDR3 size: 15 residues. Trimming cost V 3 bases and J 8 bases, with 19 bases left between them. Germline-derived CDR1 and CDR2 are SGHDT and YYEEEE. The chain's CDR3 is CASSWGLPPGVTQYF. CDR3 nucleotides: TGTGCCAGCAGCTGGGGACTGCCCCCTGGGGTTACGCAGTATTTT.